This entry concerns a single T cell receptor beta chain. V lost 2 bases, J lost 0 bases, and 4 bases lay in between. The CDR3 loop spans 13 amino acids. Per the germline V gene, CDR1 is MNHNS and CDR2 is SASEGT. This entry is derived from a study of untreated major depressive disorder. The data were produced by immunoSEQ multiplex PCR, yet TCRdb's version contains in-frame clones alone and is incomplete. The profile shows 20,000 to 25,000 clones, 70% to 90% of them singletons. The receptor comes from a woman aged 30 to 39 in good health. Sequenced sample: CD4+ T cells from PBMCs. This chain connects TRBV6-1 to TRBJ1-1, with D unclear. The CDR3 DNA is TGTGCCAGCAGTGAACAGTTGAACACTGAAGCTTTCTTT. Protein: CASSEQLNTEAFF.